This TCR beta chain was retrieved from a study of cytomegalovirus exposure and HLA in healthy donors. The donors, nominally healthy at sampling, likely had unrecorded immune exposures. PCR primers comprised 60 Vbeta and 13 Jbeta primers. The data were produced by immunoSEQ multiplex PCR, yet TCRdb's version contains in-frame clones alone and is incomplete. The repertoire consists of 150,000 to 200,000 clones, with around 74% occurring once and the leading ten covering under 1.5%. The CDR3 sequence is 14 residues long. Germline-derived CDR1 and CDR2 are LNHDA and SQIVND (reference sequence). The V and J ends lost 7 bases and 8 bases, in that order; junction bases with no gene match: 7. This clone was counted only a few times. The antigen is unknown. Study-wide findings and caveats: It was around 160 TCR beta chains that were listed as cytomegalovirus-associated. A later analysis found that most CMV-associated TCR beta chains appeared HLA-restricted. Donor immune exposure was known only as CMV serostatus.

The J gene is TRBJ2-2, the V gene TRBV19; TRBD1 matches at 10 bases. The sequence derives from a woman aged 30 to 39 in good health and CMV-seronegative. The sequencing sample was made of PBMCs. CDR3 loop: CASNRQGARGELFF. CDR3 nucleotides: TGTGCCAGTAACCGACAGGGGGCGAGGGGGGAGCTGTTTTTT.